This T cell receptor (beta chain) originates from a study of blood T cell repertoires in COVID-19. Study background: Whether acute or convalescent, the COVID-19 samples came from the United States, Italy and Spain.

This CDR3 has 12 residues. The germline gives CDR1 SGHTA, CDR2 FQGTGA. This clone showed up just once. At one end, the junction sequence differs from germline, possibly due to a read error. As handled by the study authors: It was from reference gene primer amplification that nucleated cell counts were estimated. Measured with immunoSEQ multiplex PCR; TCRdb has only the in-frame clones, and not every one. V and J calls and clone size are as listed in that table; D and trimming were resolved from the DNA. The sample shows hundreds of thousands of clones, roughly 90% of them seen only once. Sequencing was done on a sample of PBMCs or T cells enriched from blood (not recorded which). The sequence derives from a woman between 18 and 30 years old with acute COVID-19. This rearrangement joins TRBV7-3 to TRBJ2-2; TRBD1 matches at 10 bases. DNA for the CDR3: TGTGCCAGCAGCTTCGGACAGGGGGAACTGTTTTTT. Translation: CASSFGQGELFF.